A selection of T cell receptor beta chains follows, all from one sample in a study of regulatory T cells in long-lasting Graves disease. TCRdb ran MiXCR on the multiplex PCR reads and lists one entry per CDR3 protein. The sample lists 350,000 to 450,000 distinct CDR3 sequences; over 20% were seen once. This specimen was peripheral blood mononuclear cells (PBMCs), taken when the disease was refractory, from a patient treated with antithyroid drugs. Receptor source: a female donor with Graves disease. Each CDR3 is given with its conserved first and last residue. Each record gives: J gene, clone size, D gene, V gene, CDR3 DNA, CDR3 protein. D genes are given only for firm matches. Only some rows state a clone size, as once, few, many or a class for expanded clones.

J: TRBJ2-3; size: .; D: .; V: TRBV27; DNA: TGTGCCAGCAGTCCGAACAAAAGGCAGGGCACAGCAGATACACAGTATTTT; CDR3: CASSPNKRQGTADTQYF
J: TRBJ2-2; size: .; D: TRBD1; V: TRBV14; DNA: TGTGCCAGCAGCCTACCGGGACAGGGATTGACCGGGGAGCTGTTTTTT; CDR3: CASSLPGQGLTGELFF
J: TRBJ2-2; size: many; D: .; V: TRBV24-1; DNA: TGTGCCACCAGTTCAGGGAGGACCCCGAACACCGGGGAGCTGTTTTTT; CDR3: CATSSGRTPNTGELFF
J: TRBJ1-2; size: many; D: .; V: TRBV30; DNA: TGTGCCTGGAGTGACTCCGGTTTTGGGTATGGCTACACCTTC; CDR3: CAWSDSGFGYGYTF
J: TRBJ1-2; size: many; D: TRBD1; V: TRBV27; DNA: TGTGCCAGCAGCCAATATGGGACAGTTTATGGCTACACCTTC; CDR3: CASSQYGTVYGYTF
J: TRBJ1-2; size: many; D: TRBD1; V: TRBV6-1; DNA: TGTGCCAGCAGTCTCGGGACAGGGGTAGGCTACACCTTC; CDR3: CASSLGTGVGYTF
J: TRBJ2-3; size: .; D: .; V: TRBV27; DNA: TGTGCCAGCAGCCCTTTCGGGCCTAGCGCAGATACGCAGTATTTT; CDR3: CASSPFGPSADTQYF
J: TRBJ2-7; size: .; D: .; V: TRBV20-1; DNA: TGCAGTGCTAGTCAGGGGACGTCCTACGAGCAGTACTTC; CDR3: CSASQGTSYEQYF
J: TRBJ2-5; size: many; D: TRBD2; V: TRBV20-1; DNA: TGCAGTGCTACTAGCGGGAGTGGAATGACCCAGTACTTC; CDR3: CSATSGSGMTQYF
J: TRBJ2-7; size: .; D: .; V: TRBV19; DNA: TGTGCCAGTAGTATAGTCACCGACTCCTACGAGCAGTACTTC; CDR3: CASSIVTDSYEQYF
J: TRBJ1-1; size: few; D: .; V: TRBV20-1; DNA: TGCAGTGCTAGAGCAGGGGCGAAAGCTTTCTTT; CDR3: CSARAGAKAFF
J: TRBJ1-6; size: many; D: TRBD1; V: TRBV5-1; DNA: TGCGCCAGCAGCTTGGAGGGACAGGGGACTGATTCACCCCTCCACTTT; CDR3: CASSLEGQGTDSPLHF
J: TRBJ2-7; size: many; D: TRBD2; V: TRBV28; DNA: TGTGCCAGCAGCCTACTAGCGGGAGAGGGAGAGCAGTACTTC; CDR3: CASSLLAGEGEQYF
J: TRBJ2-2; size: once; D: TRBD2; V: TRBV25-1; DNA: TGTGCCAGATTTGGGGAGTGGGGACTAGCCCTCCCCGGGGAGCTGTTTTTT; CDR3: CARFGEWGLALPGELFF
J: TRBJ2-6; size: many; D: .; V: TRBV28; DNA: TGTGCCAGCAGTTTAATGCGAAGCGAGGCCAACGTCCTGACTTTC; CDR3: CASSLMRSEANVLTF
J: TRBJ1-4; size: few; D: .; V: TRBV3-1; DNA: TGTGCCAGCAGCCAAGATGATCAAAGGGTGACTAATGAAAAACTGTTTTTT; CDR3: CASSQDDQRVTNEKLFF
J: TRBJ2-2; size: many; D: TRBD1; V: TRBV12-3/TRBV12-4; DNA: TGTGCCAGCAATCCGGGACAGGGTTTCACCGGGGAGCTGTTTTTT; CDR3: CASNPGQGFTGELFF
J: TRBJ1-4; size: many; D: .; V: TRBV11-2; DNA: TGTGCCAGCAGGAGGGAGCGAGAGGGGGGTGAAAAACTGTTTTTT; CDR3: CASRREREGGEKLFF
J: TRBJ1-2; size: many; D: .; V: TRBV15; DNA: TGTGCCACCTCCGGGCCGAGGAATGGCTACACCTTC; CDR3: CATSGPRNGYTF
J: TRBJ1-2; size: .; D: .; V: TRBV6-1; DNA: TGTGCCAGCAGTGAGAGGGCAGGGAGTGTGGATGGCTACACCTTC; CDR3: CASSERAGSVDGYTF
J: TRBJ1-3; size: few; D: .; V: TRBV28; DNA: TGTGCCAGCAGTTTCCCCCCTGGCACCATATATTTT; CDR3: CASSFPPGTIYF
J: TRBJ1-1; size: .; D: .; V: TRBV18; DNA: TGTGCCAGCTCACCACGGAGACGGACGGAAACTGAAGCTCTCTTT; CDR3: CASSPRRRTETEALF
J: TRBJ2-5; size: many; D: TRBD2; V: TRBV7-3; DNA: TGTGCCAGCAGCTTAAGTCGTTGGTCTGGCGGGAGGAGGGAGACCCAGTACTTC; CDR3: CASSLSRWSGGRRETQYF
J: TRBJ2-7; size: few; D: TRBD2; V: TRBV5-1; DNA: TGCGCCAGCGGGACTGGGACTAGCGGCCCTCACGAGCAGTACTTC; CDR3: CASGTGTSGPHEQYF
J: TRBJ2-5; size: many; D: .; V: TRBV3-1; DNA: TGTGCCAGCAGCCGTCATAGCGCTGAGACCCAGTACTTC; CDR3: CASSRHSAETQYF
J: TRBJ2-5; size: many; D: .; V: TRBV10-2; DNA: TGCGCCAGCAGTGAGGGACAGAAAGAGACCCAGTACTTC; CDR3: CASSEGQKETQYF
J: TRBJ1-2; size: many; D: .; V: TRBV20-1; DNA: TGCAGTGCTAGTGAGAACTATGGCTACACCTTC; CDR3: CSASENYGYTF
J: TRBJ2-2; size: .; D: TRBD2; V: TRBV11-2; DNA: TGTGCCAGCAGGCGGACTAGCGGGAGTGCTAGCGGGGAGCTGTTTTTT; CDR3: CASRRTSGSASGELFF
J: TRBJ2-5; size: few; D: .; V: TRBV12-3/TRBV12-4; DNA: TGTGCCAGCAGCGCGGAGTCGGGACCCCCATCGGCCGAGACCCAGTACTTC; CDR3: CASSAESGPPSAETQYF
J: TRBJ1-1; size: many; D: .; V: TRBV10-3; DNA: TGTGCCATCAGTGGGACAGACACTGAAGCTTTCTTT; CDR3: CAISGTDTEAFF
J: TRBJ1-2; size: .; D: TRBD1; V: TRBV28; DNA: TGTGCCAGCAGCTTCCGCGCGCGGGACAGCTCAGGCTATGGCTACACCTTC; CDR3: CASSFRARDSSGYGYTF